This entry lists 8 T cell receptor beta chains sequenced from one sample in a study of CD8 T cells in ankylosing spondylitis. TCRdb analysed the 5' RACE reads with MiXCR anew, one entry per CDR3 protein. The profile covers over 450,000 distinct CDR3 sequences, with more than 9.5% appearing a single time and 6.8% taken by the ten largest. No antigen has been identified for these receptors. Whole-study findings and limits: There was a TCR beta motif, made of several highly homologous variants, that appeared characteristic of ankylosing spondylitis blood.

Sequences were obtained from blood, either unsorted or a sorted T cell fraction (not recorded which). The receptor set was obtained from a male donor with ankylosing spondylitis.

The table lists this clonotype with a few counts. The chain combines TRBV10-3 with TRBJ1-1; D may be TRBD1 (6 bases). Deletions cut 6 bases from V and 5 bases from J, with 10 bases between. The CDR3 has 12 residues. Germline values: CDR1 ENHRY, CDR2 SYGVKD. Written as DNA, the CDR3 is TGTGCCATCAGAAACAGGGAGACTGAAGCTTTCTTT. Protein product: CAIRNRETEAFF.

This clonotype was observed a handful of times. This chain connects TRBV10-2 to TRBJ2-5, with 10 bases matching TRBD2. J lost 3 bases, V lost 3 bases, and 1 base had no gene match. The CDR3 runs to 14 residues. Germline assignment: CDR1 WSHSY and CDR2 SAAADI. The CDR3 protein is CASSDGTSEETQYF. In nucleotides, the CDR3 is TGCGCCAGCAGTGACGGGACTAGCGAAGAGACCCAGTACTTC.

This clonotype occurred many times. The rearrangement joins TRBV11-2 to TRBJ2-3, with 9 bases aligning to TRBD2. V lost 5 bases, J lost 6 bases, and 12 bases stayed unmatched. Germline V lookup: CDR1 SGHAT, CDR2 FQNNGV. This CDR3 contains 16 residues. This CDR3 reads CASSARLAGALDTQYF. CDR3 bases: TGTGCCAGCAGCGCCCGTTTAGCGGGAGCCCTGGATACGCAGTATTTT.

In its sample, this clonotype was seen a few times. CDR3 bases: TGTGCCACCAGTGACCAAACTGGGGGCAATGAGCAGTTCTTC. Translating it yields CATSDQTGGNEQFF. The chain carries TRBV24-1 and TRBJ2-1, with D perhaps being TRBD1 or TRBD2 (5 bases each). Per germline, CDR1 KGHDR and CDR2 SFDVKD. The CDR3 has 14 amino acids. V dropped 4 bases and J dropped 6 bases, with 12 bases sitting between them.

This clonotype was seen at least ten times. This chain joins TRBV20-1 and TRBJ2-7, with 10 bases identical to TRBD2. Per the germline V gene, CDR1 is DFQATT and CDR2 is SNEGSKA (reference sequence). With 4 bases clipped from V and 4 bases from J, the junction kept 4 bases outside the gene matches. The CDR3 length is 13 residues. CDR3 coding DNA: TGCAGTGCTACGCGGACTAGCGGATACGAGCAGTACTTC. Encoded protein: CSATRTSGYEQYF.

The V call is TRBV7-6, the J call TRBJ1-2; maybe TRBD1 (6 bases). This CDR3 contains 16 residues. The germline V gene encodes CDR1 SGHVS and CDR2 FNYEAQ. Trimming left V 5 bases short and J 3 bases short, with 19 bases between. CDR3: CASSPVGFSGDYGYTF. CDR3 DNA: TGTGCCAGCAGCCCAGTGGGGTTCTCAGGGGACTATGGCTACACCTTC.

This clonotype has only a few counts. The chain recombines TRBV7-9 with TRBJ2-5; TRBD1 might be the D (6 bases). CDR3 size: 13 residues. The germline V gene has CDR1 SEHNR and CDR2 FQNEAQ (reference sequence). The V and J ends lost 5 bases and 6 bases respectively, with 13 bases between them. This CDR3 is CASSPGEWKTQYF. CDR3 coding DNA: TGTGCCAGCAGCCCAGGGGAGTGGAAGACCCAGTACTTC.

This clonotype was detected many times. J is TRBJ1-1 and V is TRBV5-1, with 7 bases that match TRBD1. The CDR3 covers 14 residues. V shed 4 bases and J 0 bases; nucleotides not matched to a gene: 3. Germline values: CDR1 SGHRS, CDR2 YFSETQ. The chain's CDR3 is CASSGGQMNTEAFF. In DNA, the CDR3 is TGCGCCAGCAGCGGGGGACAGATGAACACTGAAGCTTTCTTT.